This passage covers 7 T cell receptor beta chains from one sample sequenced in a study of T cells in Graves' hyperthyroidism and ophthalmopathy. TCR beta CDR3 sequences were amplified from RNA transcripts. RT-PCR in the first round (using the HTBI primer set) targeted the TCR CDR3. TCRdb re-called the multiplex PCR reads with MiXCR, one entry per CDR3 protein. The sample holds around 520,000 distinct CDR3 sequences, approximately 25% seen once. Specimen: blood. Receptors originate from a woman in her 30s with Graves' ophthalmopathy.

This clonotype was seen repeatedly, ten times or more. The chain carries TRBV6-1 and TRBJ2-3; 8 bases are shared with TRBD2. CDR1 is MNHNS, CDR2 SASEGT, per germline. V shed 3 bases and J 4 bases; nucleotides not matched to a gene: 6. The CDR3 is made up of 15 amino acids. The CDR3 bases are TGTGCCAGCAGTGAGAAGCGGGGGTTCGCAGATACGCAGTATTTT. Translation gives CASSEKRGFADTQYF.

The chain carries TRBV28 and TRBJ1-2, with D possibly TRBD1 on 5 matching bases. V lost 4 bases to trimming and J lost 0 bases, with 12 bases between them. Germline-derived CDR1 and CDR2 are MDHEN and SYDVKM. There are 15 residues in the CDR3. The CDR3 loop is CASSWRDRPNYGYTF. The CDR3 DNA is TGTGCCAGCAGTTGGAGGGACCGCCCTAACTATGGCTACACCTTC.

The rearrangement uses TRBV3-1 and TRBJ2-5; D uncertain. Trimming took off 0 bases at V and 1 base at J, with 6 bases between the two ends. There are 14 residues in the CDR3. CDR1 is LGHDT and CDR2 is YNNKEL in the germline V gene (reference sequence). CDR3: CASSQELSQETQYF. The DNA for the CDR3 is TGTGCCAGCAGCCAAGAACTCAGCCAAGAGACCCAGTACTTC.

This clonotype came up many times. The rearrangement uses TRBV15 and TRBJ1-3; no reliable D call. Per the germline V gene, CDR1 is LNHNV and CDR2 is YYDKDF (reference sequence). The CDR3 spans 16 residues. Trimming removed 1 base at V and 0 bases at J, with 10 bases between. The CDR3 sequence: CATSRVREGSGNTIYF. The DNA for the CDR3 is TGTGCCACCAGCAGAGTGAGGGAAGGCTCTGGAAACACCATATATTTT.

The CDR3 loop reads CASSFLGARSSYEQYF. The CDR3, as DNA: TGTGCCAGCAGTTTCCTTGGCGCACGCAGCTCCTACGAGCAGTACTTC. The V and J genes are TRBV27 and TRBJ2-7; D uncertain. Germline CDR1 and CDR2: MNHEY and SMNVEV (reference sequence). V gave up 3 bases and J gave up 0 bases, with 15 bases separating them. The CDR3 loop spans 16 amino acids.

This clonotype was seen once. The CDR3, as DNA: TGTGCCAGCAGCCAAGACGGCGGGAGGATCGACGAGCAGTACTTC. Translation gives CASSQDGGRIDEQYF. The V and J genes are TRBV3-1 and TRBJ2-7; 8 bases line up with TRBD2. CDR3 length equals 15 residues. Trimming at V came to 0 bases and at J to 5 bases, leaving 6 bases not matched to a gene. The germline gives CDR1 LGHDT, CDR2 YNNKEL (reference sequence).

This clonotype showed up many times. The chain joins TRBV2 to TRBJ1-2, with D maybe TRBD1 (5 bases). Germline V gene sequence: CDR1 SNHLY, CDR2 FYNNEI. The CDR3 is 11 residues long. V lost 7 bases to trimming and J lost 6 bases, with 9 bases between them. The CDR3 bases are TGTGCCAGCAAGGAACAGGATGGCTACACCTTC. It translates to CASKEQDGYTF.